These T cell receptor beta chains were read from a single sample in a study of CD8+CD57+ T cells in acquired aplastic anemia. TCRdb ran MiXCR on the reads and lists one entry per CDR3 protein. The table records around 500,000 distinct CDR3 sequences, under 40% of them present only once. Sequences were obtained from sorted CD4+, CD8+, or CD8+CD57+ T cells (not recorded which) from PBMCs. The receptors shown here come from a human donor with aplastic anemia. Both conserved end residues are part of each CDR3. D genes are given only for firm matches. A clone size is listed for some rows: how often the clone was seen (once, few, many), or a class if it is expanded.

v_call,j_call,clone_size,d_call,cdr3_nt,cdr3_aa
TRBV13,TRBJ1-2,NA,NA,TGTGTCAGCAGCCTAAGCCAGGCACGAGGCTACACCTTC,CVSSLSQARGYTF
TRBV10-2,TRBJ2-2,NA,NA,TGCGCCAGCAGTTTCGGCTGTGCGAACACCGGGGAGCTGTTTTTT,CASSFGCANTGELFF
TRBV7-2,TRBJ2-3,many,NA,TGTGCCAGCAGCGTGATGGGGGGAACGGATACGCAGTATTTT,CASSVMGGTDTQYF
TRBV4-3,TRBJ2-7,few,NA,TGCGCCAGAGGACCGCTAATTCCCTACGAGCAGTACTTC,CARGPLIPYEQYF
TRBV15,TRBJ1-1,once,NA,TGTGCCACCAGCAGAGATAAGGGACGGAAGAACACTGAAGCTTTCTTT,CATSRDKGRKNTEAFF
TRBV25-1,TRBJ1-1,many,NA,TGTGCCAGCAGTTGGTACACTGAAGCTTTCTTT,CASSWYTEAFF
TRBV5-5,TRBJ2-7,NA,TRBD1,TGTGCCAGCAGCTTGTTGTACCGGACAGGAACCTACGAGCAGTACTTC,CASSLLYRTGTYEQYF
TRBV5-1,TRBJ2-2,NA,TRBD2,TGCGCCAGCAGCAAAAAAGGACTAGCCGCGAACACCGGGGAGCTGTTTTTT,CASSKKGLAANTGELFF
TRBV20-1,TRBJ1-6,many,NA,TGCAGTGCTAGACCTCAGAACGACCCGACCTATAATTCACCCCTCCACTTT,CSARPQNDPTYNSPLHF
TRBV2,TRBJ2-5,many,NA,TGTGCCAGCAGTAGGCCCGGAGAGACCCAGTACTTC,CASSRPGETQYF
TRBV12-5,TRBJ1-1,NA,TRBD1,TGTGCTAGTGGCCGACCGGACCGGACAGGGCCTAACACTGAAGCTTTCTTT,CASGRPDRTGPNTEAFF
TRBV6-1,TRBJ2-3,few,NA,TGTGCCAGCAGCCCAACGACAGGCGCAGATACGCAGTATTTT,CASSPTTGADTQYF
TRBV10-3,TRBJ1-2,few,NA,TGTGCCATCAGTGAGTCAGACGGACGGGGAGGTGGCTACACCTTC,CAISESDGRGGGYTF
TRBV4-1,TRBJ1-3,NA,TRBD1,TGCGCCAGCAGCCAATACCGGGACAGCCCCACAACCATATATTTT,CASSQYRDSPTTIYF
TRBV14,TRBJ1-1,few,NA,TGTGCCAGCAGCCAAGATCGAGGGCTTGAAGCTTTCTTT,CASSQDRGLEAFF
TRBV10-3,TRBJ1-2,many,NA,TGTGCCATCAGTGAGTCGATAGCCAACGACTATGGCTACACCTTC,CAISESIANDYGYTF
TRBV2,TRBJ2-6,many,NA,TGTGCCAGCAGTGAGGGACATCCCTCTGGGGCCAACGTCCTGACTTTC,CASSEGHPSGANVLTF
TRBV19,TRBJ1-2,NA,TRBD1,TGTGCCACCCAAGGACAGGGAATTGACTACACCTTC,CATQGQGIDYTF
TRBV6-2/TRBV6-3,TRBJ2-1,NA,NA,TGTGCCAGCAGTTATAGCGGAGGGGTAACCTACAATGAGCAGTTCTTC,CASSYSGGVTYNEQFF
TRBV9,TRBJ2-7,NA,NA,TGTGCCAGCAGCGTAGATGGAGGGCCCCCCTACGAGCAGTACTTC,CASSVDGGPPYEQYF
TRBV14,TRBJ2-7,NA,TRBD2,TGTGCCAGCAGCCAAGTAACCAGCGGGATCGTCAACGAGCAGTACTTC,CASSQVTSGIVNEQYF
TRBV2,TRBJ2-5,many,NA,TGTGCCAGCAGTGAAAACGGGCGGACCCAAGAGACCCAGTACTTC,CASSENGRTQETQYF
TRBV10-3,TRBJ1-1,many,TRBD1,TGTGCCATCAGGGGCCGGACAGGGGATAAGGACACTGAAGCTTTCTTT,CAIRGRTGDKDTEAFF
TRBV19,TRBJ2-7,NA,NA,TGTGCCTGGAGTGCCAGGGGACCCTACGAGCAGTACTTC,CAWSARGPYEQYF
TRBV10-3,TRBJ1-2,NA,NA,TGTGCCATCAGAGAGCGGGACACTTATGGCTACACCTTC,CAIRERDTYGYTF
TRBV29-1,TRBJ2-2,few,NA,TGCAGCGTTATAGGGACCGGGGAGCTGTTTTTT,CSVIGTGELFF
TRBV6-5,TRBJ1-3,few,NA,TGTGCCAGCAGTTACTCTCCAAGACCGACCGGAAACACCATATATTTT,CASSYSPRPTGNTIYF
TRBV11-2,TRBJ2-1,few,TRBD2,TGTGCCAGCAGCGTGGGACTAGCGGTAGACAATGAGCAGTTCTTC,CASSVGLAVDNEQFF
TRBV10-3,TRBJ1-4,few,NA,TGTGCCAGCAGGGATCCCAGTGGAAAACTGTTTTTT,CASRDPSGKLFF
TRBV15,TRBJ2-7,NA,NA,TGTGCCACCAGCAGTGAACCCCAGGGGCTACCTACCTACGAGCAGTACTTC,CATSSEPQGLPTYEQYF
TRBV5-4,TRBJ1-5,NA,NA,TGTGCCAGCAGACCCACGCCGGGGCATAGCAATCAGCCCCAGCATTTT,CASRPTPGHSNQPQHF
TRBV20-1,TRBJ1-5,many,TRBD1,TGCAGTGCTAGAGATCTAGCCAGGGGGTGGCAGCCCCAGCATTTT,CSARDLARGWQPQHF
TRBV12-3/TRBV12-4,TRBJ2-7,few,NA,TGTGCCAGCAGTCGGACAGACTACTACGAGCAGTACTTC,CASSRTDYYEQYF
TRBV20-1,TRBJ2-7,many,NA,TGCAGTGCTTACCTCTCCGGCAGGGAAGTTTACGAGCAGTACTTC,CSAYLSGREVYEQYF
TRBV7-3,TRBJ2-1,NA,TRBD2,TGTGCCAGCAGCTTAATGGCGGGGGGGCCCTACAATGAGCAGTTCTTC,CASSLMAGGPYNEQFF
TRBV7-7,TRBJ2-5,NA,NA,TGTGCCAGCAGCTTAGGGGCGGGGCAGGGGACGCAGTACTTC,CASSLGAGQGTQYF
TRBV19,TRBJ2-5,few,TRBD1,TGTGCCAGTAGTATCGGGACAGGGAAACAAGAGACCCAGTACTTC,CASSIGTGKQETQYF
TRBV5-1,TRBJ1-1,few,NA,TGCGCCAGCAGCTTGGGTGGTGACACCTACATGAACACTGAAGCTTTCTTT,CASSLGGDTYMNTEAFF
TRBV29-1,TRBJ1-1,many,NA,TGCAGCGCTTTGAACACTGAAGCTTTCTTT,CSALNTEAFF
TRBV11-2,TRBJ1-6,NA,NA,TGTGCCAGCAGCTTAGATGGGGGGCTTATGTATAATTCACCCCTCCACTTT,CASSLDGGLMYNSPLHF
TRBV15,TRBJ1-3,once,NA,TGTGCCACCAGCAGAGCAGGGTCCGGTGGCTACACCATATATTTT,CATSRAGSGGYTIYF
TRBV11-2,TRBJ1-5,many,NA,TGTGCCAGCAGCTTAGTCCCCCCAGGAGTTGGCAATCAGCCCCAGCATTTT,CASSLVPPGVGNQPQHF
TRBV10-3,TRBJ2-6,few,NA,TGTGCCATCAGTGAACCGAGACAGGTTGTATCTGGGGCCAACGTCCTGACTTTC,CAISEPRQVVSGANVLTF
TRBV5-1,TRBJ2-6,few,TRBD1,TGCGCCAGCAGCTTGACAGGGGATGGGGCCAACGTCCTGACTTTC,CASSLTGDGANVLTF
TRBV20-1,TRBJ1-1,few,NA,TGCAGTGCTAAAGAAAGCGCGAACACTGAAGCTTTCTTT,CSAKESANTEAFF
TRBV7-9,TRBJ1-1,few,NA,TGTGCCAGCAACGACCGGGCCCCAGGCACTGAAGCTTTCTTT,CASNDRAPGTEAFF
TRBV15,TRBJ2-6,once,NA,TGTGCCACCAGCCCGAGGTCTGGGGCCAACGTCCTGACTTTC,CATSPRSGANVLTF
TRBV20-1,TRBJ2-5,NA,TRBD2,TGCAGTGCATACCTAGCGGGGGGGCGGGAGACCCAGTACTTC,CSAYLAGGRETQYF
TRBV6-4,TRBJ1-6,many,NA,TGTGCCAGCAGTGTCGAAAGCTCCTATAATTCACCCCTCCACTTT,CASSVESSYNSPLHF
TRBV24-1,TRBJ2-1,many,NA,TGTGCCACCAGTGAAACCGGGCTACCTAATGAGCAGTTCTTC,CATSETGLPNEQFF
TRBV10-3,TRBJ1-5,few,NA,TGTGCCAGCAGGCTAACGGGAGGGAATCAGCCATATCAGCCCCAGCATTTT,CASRLTGGNQPYQPQHF
TRBV11-1,TRBJ2-2,NA,NA,TGTGCCAGCAGCCGACATGCGAACACCGGGGAGCTGTTTTTT,CASSRHANTGELFF
TRBV7-8,TRBJ1-1,NA,NA,TGTGCCAGCGGGGGGGGATTGAACACTGAAGCTTTCTTT,CASGGGLNTEAFF
TRBV11-1,TRBJ1-3,few,TRBD1,TGTGCCAGCAGCTTAGCGACAGGGGTCAAGACCCAACTGGCAAACACCATATATTTT,CASSLATGVKTQLANTIYF
TRBV5-1,TRBJ2-7,NA,NA,TGCGCCAGCAGCTTCCTACGGGGACCCTACGAGCAGTACTTC,CASSFLRGPYEQYF
TRBV9,TRBJ1-1,NA,NA,TGTGCCAGCAGCGGCCCATTGGGGAAGGGAGCTGAAGCTTTCTTT,CASSGPLGKGAEAFF
TRBV7-9,TRBJ1-1,many,TRBD1,TGTGCCAGCAGCTTCGGGACAGGGCGCGGCACTGAAGCTTTCTTT,CASSFGTGRGTEAFF